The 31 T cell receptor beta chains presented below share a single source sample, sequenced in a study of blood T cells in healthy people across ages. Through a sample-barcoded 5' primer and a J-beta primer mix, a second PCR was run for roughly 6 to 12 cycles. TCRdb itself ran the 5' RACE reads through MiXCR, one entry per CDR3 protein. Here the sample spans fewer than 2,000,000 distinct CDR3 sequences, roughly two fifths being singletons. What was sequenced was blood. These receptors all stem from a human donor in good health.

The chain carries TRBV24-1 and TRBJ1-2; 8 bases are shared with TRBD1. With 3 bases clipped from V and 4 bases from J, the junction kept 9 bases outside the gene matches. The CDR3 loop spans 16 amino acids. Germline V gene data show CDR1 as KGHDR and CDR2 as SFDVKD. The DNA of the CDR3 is TGTGCCACCAGTGATGGAGGGACAGGATGGGGCTATGGCTACACCTTC. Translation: CATSDGGTGWGYGYTF.

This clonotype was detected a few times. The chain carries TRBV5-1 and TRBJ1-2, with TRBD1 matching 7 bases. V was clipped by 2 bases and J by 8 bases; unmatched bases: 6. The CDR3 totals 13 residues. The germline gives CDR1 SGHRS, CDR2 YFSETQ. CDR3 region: CASSLQGSQGYTF. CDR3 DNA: TGCGCCAGCAGCTTACAGGGGTCGCAGGGCTACACCTTC.

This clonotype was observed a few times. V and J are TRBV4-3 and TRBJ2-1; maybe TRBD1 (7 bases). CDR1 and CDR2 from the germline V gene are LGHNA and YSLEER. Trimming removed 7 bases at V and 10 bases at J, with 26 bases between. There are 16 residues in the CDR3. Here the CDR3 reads CASTREYRGAGWEQFF. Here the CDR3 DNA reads TGCGCCAGCACCCGGGAATACAGGGGCGCGGGGTGGGAGCAGTTCTTC.

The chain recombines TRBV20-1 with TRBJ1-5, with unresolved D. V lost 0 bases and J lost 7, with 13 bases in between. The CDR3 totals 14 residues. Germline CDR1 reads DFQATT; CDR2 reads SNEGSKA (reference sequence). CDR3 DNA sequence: TGCAGTGCTAGAGATCGATTTATATGGCAGCCCCAGCATTTT. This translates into CSARDRFIWQPQHF.

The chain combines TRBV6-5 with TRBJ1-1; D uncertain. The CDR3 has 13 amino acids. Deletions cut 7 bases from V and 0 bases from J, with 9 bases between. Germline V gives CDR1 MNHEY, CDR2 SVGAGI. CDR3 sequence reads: CASTLGMNTEAFF. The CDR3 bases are TGTGCCAGCACCTTGGGGATGAACACTGAAGCTTTCTTT.

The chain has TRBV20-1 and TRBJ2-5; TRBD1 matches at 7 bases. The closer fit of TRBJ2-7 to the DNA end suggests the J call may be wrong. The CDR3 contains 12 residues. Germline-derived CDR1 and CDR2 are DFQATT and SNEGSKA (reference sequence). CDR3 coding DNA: TGCAGGGCTTTCCGGGACAGCAACGAGCAGTACTTC. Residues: CRAFRDSNEQYF.

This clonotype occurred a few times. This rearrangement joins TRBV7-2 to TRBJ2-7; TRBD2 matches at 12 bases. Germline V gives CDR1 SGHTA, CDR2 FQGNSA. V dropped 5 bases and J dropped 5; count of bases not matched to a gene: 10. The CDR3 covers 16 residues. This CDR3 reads CASSAARWTSGDEQYF. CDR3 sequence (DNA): TGTGCCAGCAGCGCAGCCCGTTGGACTAGCGGGGACGAGCAGTACTTC.

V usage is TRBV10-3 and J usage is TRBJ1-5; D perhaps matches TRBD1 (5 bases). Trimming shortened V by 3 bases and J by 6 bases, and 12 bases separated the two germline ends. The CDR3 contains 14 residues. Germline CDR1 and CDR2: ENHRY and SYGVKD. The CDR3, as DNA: TGTGCCATCAGTGATCAGGGTGGGAGTCAGCCCCAGCATTTT. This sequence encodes CAISDQGGSQPQHF.

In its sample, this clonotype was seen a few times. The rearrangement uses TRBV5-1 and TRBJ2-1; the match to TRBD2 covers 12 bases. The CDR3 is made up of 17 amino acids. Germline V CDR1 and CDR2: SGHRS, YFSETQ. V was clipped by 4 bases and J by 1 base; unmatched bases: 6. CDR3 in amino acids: CASSRTSGAVSYNEQFF. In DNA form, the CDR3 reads TGCGCCAGCAGCCGGACTAGCGGGGCTGTATCCTACAATGAGCAGTTCTTC.

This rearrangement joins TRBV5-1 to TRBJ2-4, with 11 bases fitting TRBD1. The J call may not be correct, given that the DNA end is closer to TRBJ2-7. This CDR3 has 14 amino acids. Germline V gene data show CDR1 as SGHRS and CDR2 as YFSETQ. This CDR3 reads CASAGTGGKDEQYF. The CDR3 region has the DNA TGCGCCAGTGCCGGGACAGGGGGTAAGGACGAGCAGTACTTC.

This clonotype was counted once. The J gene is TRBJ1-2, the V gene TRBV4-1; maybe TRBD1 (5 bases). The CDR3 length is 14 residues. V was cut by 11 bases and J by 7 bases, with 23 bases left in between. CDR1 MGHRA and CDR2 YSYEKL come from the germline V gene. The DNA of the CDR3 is TGCGCCGCCAGGCAGGGTTTGAGGAGGGGTGGCTACACCTTC. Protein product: CAARQGLRRGGYTF.

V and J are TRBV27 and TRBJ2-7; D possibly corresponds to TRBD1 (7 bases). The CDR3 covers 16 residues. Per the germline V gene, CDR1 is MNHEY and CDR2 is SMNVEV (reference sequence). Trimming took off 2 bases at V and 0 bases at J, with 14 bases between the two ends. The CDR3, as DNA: TGTGCCAGCAGTTTAGGGGGGACAGACTACTCCTACGAGCAGTACTTC. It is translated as CASSLGGTDYSYEQYF.

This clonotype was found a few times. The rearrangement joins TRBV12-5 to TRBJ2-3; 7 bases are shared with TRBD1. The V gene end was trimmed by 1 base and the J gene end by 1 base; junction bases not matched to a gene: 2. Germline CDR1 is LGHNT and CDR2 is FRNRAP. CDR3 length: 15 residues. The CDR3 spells CASGLGTGGTDTQYF. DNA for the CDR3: TGTGCTAGTGGTTTGGGGACAGGCGGCACAGATACGCAGTATTTT.

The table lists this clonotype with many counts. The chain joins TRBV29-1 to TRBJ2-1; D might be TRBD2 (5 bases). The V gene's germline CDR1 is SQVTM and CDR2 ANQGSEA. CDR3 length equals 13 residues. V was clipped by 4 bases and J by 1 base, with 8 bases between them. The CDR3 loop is CSVVRGSYNEQFF. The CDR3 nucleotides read TGCAGCGTTGTCCGGGGATCCTACAATGAGCAGTTCTTC.

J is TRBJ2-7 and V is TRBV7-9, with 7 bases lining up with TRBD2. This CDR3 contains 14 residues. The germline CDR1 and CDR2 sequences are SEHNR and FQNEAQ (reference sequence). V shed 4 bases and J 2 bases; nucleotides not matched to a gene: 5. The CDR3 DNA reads TGTGCCAGCAGCTCGAACGGGGGGACCTACGAGCAGTACTTC. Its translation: CASSSNGGTYEQYF. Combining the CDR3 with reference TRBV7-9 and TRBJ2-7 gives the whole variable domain DTGVSQNPRHKITKRGQNVTFRCDPISEHNRLYWYRQTLGQGPEFLTYFQNEAQLEKSRLLSDRFSAERPKGSFSTLEIQRTEQGDSAMYLCASSSNGGTYEQYFGPGTRLTVT.

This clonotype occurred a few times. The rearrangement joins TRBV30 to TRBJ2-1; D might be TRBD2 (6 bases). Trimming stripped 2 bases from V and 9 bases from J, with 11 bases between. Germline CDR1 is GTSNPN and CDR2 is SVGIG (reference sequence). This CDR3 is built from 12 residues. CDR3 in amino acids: CAWSPTGVEQFF. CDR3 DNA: TGTGCCTGGAGTCCTACGGGGGTTGAGCAGTTCTTC.

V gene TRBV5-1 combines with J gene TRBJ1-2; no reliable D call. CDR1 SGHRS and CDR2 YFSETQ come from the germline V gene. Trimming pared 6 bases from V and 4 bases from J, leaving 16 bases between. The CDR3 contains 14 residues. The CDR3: CASKARSSVYGYTF. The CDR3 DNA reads TGCGCCAGCAAAGCAAGGAGTTCGGTCTATGGCTACACCTTC.

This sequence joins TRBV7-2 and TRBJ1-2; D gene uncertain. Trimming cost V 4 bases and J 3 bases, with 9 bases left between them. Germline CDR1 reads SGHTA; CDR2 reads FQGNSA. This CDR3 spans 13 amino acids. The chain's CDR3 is CASSSDVDYGYTF. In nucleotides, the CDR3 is TGTGCCAGCAGCTCCGACGTAGACTATGGCTACACCTTC.

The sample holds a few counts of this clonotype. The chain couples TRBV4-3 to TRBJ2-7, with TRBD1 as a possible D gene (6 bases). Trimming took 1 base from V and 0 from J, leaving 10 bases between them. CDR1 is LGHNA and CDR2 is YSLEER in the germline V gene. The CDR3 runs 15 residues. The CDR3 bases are TGCGCCAGCAGCCAAGCTCCAGGGGACTCCTACGAGCAGTACTTC. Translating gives CASSQAPGDSYEQYF.

CDR3 sequence: CASSQGLVVPYNEQFF. CDR3 in DNA: TGCGCCAGCAGCCAAGGGCTAGTTGTGCCCTACAATGAGCAGTTCTTC. V usage is TRBV4-3 and J usage is TRBJ2-1; D is unclear. Trimming stripped 1 base from V and 2 bases from J, with 12 bases between. The CDR3 loop spans 16 amino acids. Germline CDR1 reads LGHNA; CDR2 reads YSLEER.

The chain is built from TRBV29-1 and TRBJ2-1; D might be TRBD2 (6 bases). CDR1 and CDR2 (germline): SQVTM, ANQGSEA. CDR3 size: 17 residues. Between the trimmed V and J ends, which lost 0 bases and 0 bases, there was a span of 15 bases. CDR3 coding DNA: TGCAGCGTTGAAGATAGTCAGGACGGGAGCTCCTACAATGAGCAGTTCTTC. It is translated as CSVEDSQDGSSYNEQFF.

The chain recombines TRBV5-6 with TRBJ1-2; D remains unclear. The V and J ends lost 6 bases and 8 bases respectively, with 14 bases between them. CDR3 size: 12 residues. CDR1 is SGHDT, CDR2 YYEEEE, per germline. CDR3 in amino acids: CASTVGAFGYTF. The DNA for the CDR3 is TGTGCCAGCACCGTCGGTGCGTTCGGCTACACCTTC.

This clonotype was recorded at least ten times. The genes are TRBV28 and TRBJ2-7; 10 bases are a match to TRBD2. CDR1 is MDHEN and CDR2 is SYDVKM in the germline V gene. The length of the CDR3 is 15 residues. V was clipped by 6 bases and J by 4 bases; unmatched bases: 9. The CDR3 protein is CASSPPGLAAYEQYF. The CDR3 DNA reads TGTGCCAGCAGCCCTCCAGGACTAGCGGCGTACGAGCAGTACTTC.

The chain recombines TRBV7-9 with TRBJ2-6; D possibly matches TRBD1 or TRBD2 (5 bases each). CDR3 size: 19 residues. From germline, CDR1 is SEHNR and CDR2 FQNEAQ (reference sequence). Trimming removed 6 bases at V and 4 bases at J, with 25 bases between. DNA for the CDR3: TGTGCCAGCAGTCCCGGGCGCTGTCGGGGACCTCTAGGGGCCAACGTCCTGACTTTC. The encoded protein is CASSPGRCRGPLGANVLTF. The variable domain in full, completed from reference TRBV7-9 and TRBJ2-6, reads DTGVSQNPRHKITKRGQNVTFRCDPISEHNRLYWYRQTLGQGPEFLTYFQNEAQLEKSRLLSDRFSAERPKGSFSTLEIQRTEQGDSAMYLCASSPGRCRGPLGANVLTFGAGSRLTVL.

CDR3 bases: TGTGCCAGCAGCTTTGTAGTTGGAGACTACGAGCAGTACTTC. This encodes CASSFVVGDYEQYF. The chain combines TRBV7-2 with TRBJ2-7; no firm D call. CDR3 length equals 14 residues. CDR1 SGHTA and CDR2 FQGNSA come from the germline V gene. Between the trimmed V and J ends, which lost 3 bases and 3 bases, there was a span of 12 bases.

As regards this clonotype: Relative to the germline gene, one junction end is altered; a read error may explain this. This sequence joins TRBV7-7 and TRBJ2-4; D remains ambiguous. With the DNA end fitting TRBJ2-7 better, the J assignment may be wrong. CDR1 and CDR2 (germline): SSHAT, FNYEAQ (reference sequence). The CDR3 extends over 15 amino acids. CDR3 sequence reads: CASSVGPGNSYEQYF. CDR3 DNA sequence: TGTGCTAGCAGCGTAGGTCCGGGCAACTCCTACGAGCAGTACTTC.

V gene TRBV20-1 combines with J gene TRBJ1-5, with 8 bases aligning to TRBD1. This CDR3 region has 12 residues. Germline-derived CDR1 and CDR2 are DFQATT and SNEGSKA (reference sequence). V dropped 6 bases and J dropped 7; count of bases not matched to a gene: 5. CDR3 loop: CSAGQVSQPQHF. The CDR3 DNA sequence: TGCAGTGCGGGACAGGTATCCCAGCCCCAGCATTTT.

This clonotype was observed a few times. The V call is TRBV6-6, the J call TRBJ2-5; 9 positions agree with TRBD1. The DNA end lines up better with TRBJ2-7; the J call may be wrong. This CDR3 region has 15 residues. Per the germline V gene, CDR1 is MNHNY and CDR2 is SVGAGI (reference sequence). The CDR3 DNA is TGTGCCAGCATCCTAAATCCGGGACAGGGTAACGAGCAGTACTTC. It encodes CASILNPGQGNEQYF.

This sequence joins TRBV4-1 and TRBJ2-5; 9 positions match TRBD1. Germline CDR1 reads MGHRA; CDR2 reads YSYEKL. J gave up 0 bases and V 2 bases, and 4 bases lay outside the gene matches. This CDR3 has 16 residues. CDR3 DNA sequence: TGCGCCAGCAGCCAACCCGGGACAGGGCACCAAGAGACCCAGTACTTC. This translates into CASSQPGTGHQETQYF.

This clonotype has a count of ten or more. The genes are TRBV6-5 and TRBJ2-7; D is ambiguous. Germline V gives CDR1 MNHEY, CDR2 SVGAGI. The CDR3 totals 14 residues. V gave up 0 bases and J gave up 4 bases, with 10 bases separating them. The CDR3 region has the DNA TGTGCCAGCAGTTACTCGATCAGAACTTACGAGCAGTACTTC. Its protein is CASSYSIRTYEQYF.

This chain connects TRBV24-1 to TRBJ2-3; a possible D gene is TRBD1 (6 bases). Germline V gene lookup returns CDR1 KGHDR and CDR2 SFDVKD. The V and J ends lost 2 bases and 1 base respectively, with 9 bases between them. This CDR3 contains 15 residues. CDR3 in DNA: TGTGCCACCAGTGATTGGTACAGGGGCACAGATACGCAGTATTTT. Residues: CATSDWYRGTDTQYF.